This T cell receptor beta chain was observed in a study of blood T cell repertoires in COVID-19. The wider study: COVID-19 samples collected from the United States, Italy and Spain covered acute and convalescent phases. Sample material is recorded as cDNA or gDNA derived from T cells, B-cell-depleted T cells, or PBMCs.

This clone was recorded only once. Sequenced by immunoSEQ multiplex PCR; TCRdb stores in-frame clones only, minus some. Of about 250,000 clones listed, about nine tenths are singletons. V was pared by 1 base and J by 2 bases, with 9 bases of the junction left unmatched. CDR3 length: 18 amino acids. Germline V CDR1 and CDR2: SGHRS, YFSETQ. The study recruited people aged about 18 to 89 years across 20 to 30 US areas. Donors of Cohort 3 who recovered were those that had two negative PCRs, clearance, or symptom resolution. Specimen: PBMCs or T cells enriched from blood (not recorded which). The source is a woman between 50 and 59 years old who had recovered from COVID-19. V and J are TRBV5-1 and TRBJ2-3; 11 bases are a match to TRBD2. This CDR3 reads CASSLQLSSGRSTDTQYF. CDR3 coding DNA: TGCGCCAGCAGCTTGCAGCTATCTAGCGGGAGGTCCACAGATACGCAGTATTTT.